These 13 T cell receptor beta chains were sequenced from one sample in a study of blood T cell repertoires in COVID-19. TCRdb's table, derived via immunoSEQ multiplex PCR, lists solely in-frame clones and lacks some. The table records about 160,000 clones, approximately 82% of them present only once. The sequenced sample consisted of peripheral blood. The origin of the receptors is a man in his sixties or seventies who had recovered from COVID-19.

The J gene is TRBJ2-1, the V gene TRBV10-1; D gene ambiguous. With 0 bases removed from V and 4 bases from J, the gap between germline ends came to 10 bases. Germline V gives CDR1 WNHNN, CDR2 SYGVQD (reference sequence). The CDR3 is made up of 15 amino acids. The CDR3 sequence is CASSESFSRYNEQFF. DNA for the CDR3: TGCGCCAGCAGTGAGTCGTTTTCTCGTTACAATGAGCAGTTCTTC.

This clone was found a few times. The DNA of the CDR3 is TGTGCCAGCGCCCAGGGGGACAGGGGGTACACCGGGGAGCTGTTTTTT. Protein product: CASAQGDRGYTGELFF. This chain uses TRBV3-1 (or the pseudogene TRBV3-2) with TRBJ2-2; 11 bases agree with TRBD1. Germline CDR1 and CDR2: LGHDT and YNNKEL (reference sequence). Trimming removed 8 bases from V and 3 bases from J; junction bases left unmatched: 8. CDR3 length: 16 residues.

The chain uses TRBV20-1 and TRBJ2-5; a possible D gene is TRBD1 (6 bases). The V end lost 7 bases, the J end lost 4 bases, and 10 bases lay between the germline ends. This CDR3 has 11 amino acids. Germline CDR1 reads DFQATT; CDR2 reads SNEGSKA (reference sequence). Here the CDR3 reads CSGDKGETQYF. The CDR3 nucleotides are TGCAGTGGGGACAAGGGAGAGACCCAGTACTTC.

V gene TRBV10-1 combines with J gene TRBJ2-2, with a possible D match to TRBD1 (6 bases). CDR3 size: 17 residues. Trimming stripped 0 bases from V and 3 bases from J, with 14 bases between. Germline CDR1 is WNHNN and CDR2 is SYGVQD (reference sequence). The CDR3 nucleotides are TGCGCCAGCAGTGAGTCGATTAGGACAGCAGACACCGGGGAGCTGTTTTTT. Translating gives CASSESIRTADTGELFF.

The chain carries TRBV6-5 and TRBJ1-2, with D perhaps matching TRBD1 (5 bases). Germline V gene sequence: CDR1 MNHEY, CDR2 SVGAGI. The CDR3 is 14 residues long. Trimming shortened V by 7 bases and J by 2 bases, and 14 bases separated the two germline ends. DNA for the CDR3: TGTGCCAGCAATAAGGACACGGGCAACTATGGCTACACCTTC. Its protein product is CASNKDTGNYGYTF.

This chain connects TRBV10-2 to TRBJ2-3; TRBD2 matches 8 bases. The CDR3 is 12 residues long. Trimming cost V 5 bases and J 9 bases; bases outside gene matches: 4. The germline CDR1 and CDR2 sequences are WSHSY and SAAADI. The CDR3 bases are TGCGCCAGCAGTCCAGCGGGAGAAACGCAGTATTTT. Protein product: CASSPAGETQYF.

The chain employs TRBV11-3 and TRBJ2-2, with TRBD2 matching 8 bases. The ends lost 2 bases at V and 4 bases at J; junction bases unmatched: 3. The CDR3 totals 15 residues. Germline values: CDR1 SGHNT, CDR2 YENEEA. The CDR3 region has the DNA TGTGCCAGCAGCTTACGTCTAGCGGGCACCGGGGAGCTGTTTTTT. Protein: CASSLRLAGTGELFF. Together with reference TRBV11-3 and TRBJ2-2, the CDR3 gives the full variable domain: EAGVVQSPRYKIIEKKQPVAFWCNPISGHNTLYWYLQNLGQGPELLIRYENEEAVDDSQLPKDRFSAERLKGVDSTLKIQPAELGDSAVYLCASSLRLAGTGELFFGEGSRLTVL.

CDR3 sequence: CASSLERQGYEQYF. The CDR3 bases are TGTGCCAGCAGCTTAGAGAGACAGGGCTACGAGCAGTACTTC. This chain uses TRBV7-8 with TRBJ2-7; TRBD1 aligns across 7 bases. CDR1 SGHVS and CDR2 FQNEAQ come from the germline V gene. V gave up 1 base and J gave up 3 bases; unmatched junction bases: 3. This CDR3 region has 14 residues.

The chain links TRBV9 to TRBJ2-1; 12 bases are shared with TRBD1. The germline V gene encodes CDR1 SGDLS and CDR2 YYNGEE. V trimming: 7 bases; J trimming: 8 bases; junction bases outside the gene matches: 13. CDR3 length: 16 residues. CDR3 in amino acids: CASGKGGTGGLDEQFF. CDR3 bases: TGTGCCAGCGGAAAAGGAGGGACAGGGGGCCTCGATGAGCAGTTCTTC.

The chain couples TRBV5-6 to TRBJ2-3; 16 bases match TRBD2. The trim removed 4 bases at V and 7 bases at J, leaving 3 bases unmatched. Germline lookup yields CDR1 SGHDT and CDR2 YYEEEE. The CDR3 consists of 15 residues. The CDR3 is CASSPGLAGGNTQYF. CDR3 coding DNA: TGTGCCAGCAGCCCGGGACTAGCGGGAGGGAATACGCAGTATTTT. Variable domain in full (rest from reference TRBV5-6 and TRBJ2-3): DAGVTQSPTHLIKTRGQQVTLRCSPKSGHDTVSWYQQALGQGPQFIFQYYEEEERQRGNFPDRFSGHQFPNYSSELNVNALLLGDSALYLCASSPGLAGGNTQYFGPGTRLTVL.

CDR3 in DNA: TGCGCCAGCAGCCAAGAGACTGGCTCCTACAATGAGCAGTTCTTC. Translated: CASSQETGSYNEQFF. The genes are TRBV4-1 and TRBJ2-1; unclear D gene. Deletions cut 0 bases from V and 0 bases from J, with 6 bases between. CDR3 length: 15 amino acids. CDR1 is MGHRA and CDR2 is YSYEKL in the germline V gene.

There are a few counts of this clone. The chain combines TRBV7-2 with TRBJ1-4; TRBD1 aligns across 8 bases. The CDR3 has 16 amino acids. The germline V gene has CDR1 SGHTA and CDR2 FQGNSA. Trimming cost V 1 base and J 5 bases; bases outside gene matches: 6. CDR3: CASSLGGTGLNEKLFF. The CDR3 DNA reads as TGTGCCAGCAGCTTAGGGGGGACAGGACTAAATGAAAAACTGTTTTTT. The whole variable domain, remainder taken from reference TRBV7-2 and TRBJ1-4, is GAGVSQSPSNKVTEKGKDVELRCDPISGHTALYWYRQSLGQGLEFLIYFQGNSAPDKSGLPSDRFSAERTGGSVSTLTIQRTQQEDSAVYLCASSLGGTGLNEKLFFGSGTQLSVL.

The V and J genes are TRBV28 and TRBJ1-1; a weak D match, TRBD1 (5 bases). Germline CDR1 reads MDHEN; CDR2 reads SYDVKM. The CDR3 runs to 14 residues. Trimming left V 7 bases short and J 6 bases short, with 18 bases between. CDR3 nucleotide sequence: TGTGCCAGCATCCAAGCGGGGGGAAGTTCTGAAGCTTTCTTT. As protein: CASIQAGGSSEAFF.